This record concerns one TCR beta chain sequence. This record comes from a study of OX40 agonist ivuxolimab in advanced cancers. The overall study: Prior anti-PD-1, anti-PD-L1 or anti-CTLA-4 therapy was allowed; around 43% had some.

The protocol was immunoSEQ multiplex PCR, while the TCRdb copy is restricted to in-frame clones and leaves out a portion. The table includes 42,000 or so clones, 86% detected once. Trimming removed 4 bases at V and 6 bases at J, with 21 bases between. Per germline, CDR1 MDHEN and CDR2 SYDVKM. This CDR3 comprises 16 residues. Autoimmune disease history or systemic immunosuppression was exclusionary. The chain links TRBV28 to TRBJ1-2; no clear D. Sequencing was performed on CD4+ or CD8+ T cells sorted from blood, taken in a trial of the OX40 agonist ivuxolimab. The clonotype comes from an adult with an advanced solid tumor such as melanoma, head and neck, liver or kidney cancer. The CDR3 DNA reads TGTGCCAGCAGTTACATGCTATTGGGGTCGGACGATGGCTACACCTTC. This sequence encodes CASSYMLLGSDDGYTF.